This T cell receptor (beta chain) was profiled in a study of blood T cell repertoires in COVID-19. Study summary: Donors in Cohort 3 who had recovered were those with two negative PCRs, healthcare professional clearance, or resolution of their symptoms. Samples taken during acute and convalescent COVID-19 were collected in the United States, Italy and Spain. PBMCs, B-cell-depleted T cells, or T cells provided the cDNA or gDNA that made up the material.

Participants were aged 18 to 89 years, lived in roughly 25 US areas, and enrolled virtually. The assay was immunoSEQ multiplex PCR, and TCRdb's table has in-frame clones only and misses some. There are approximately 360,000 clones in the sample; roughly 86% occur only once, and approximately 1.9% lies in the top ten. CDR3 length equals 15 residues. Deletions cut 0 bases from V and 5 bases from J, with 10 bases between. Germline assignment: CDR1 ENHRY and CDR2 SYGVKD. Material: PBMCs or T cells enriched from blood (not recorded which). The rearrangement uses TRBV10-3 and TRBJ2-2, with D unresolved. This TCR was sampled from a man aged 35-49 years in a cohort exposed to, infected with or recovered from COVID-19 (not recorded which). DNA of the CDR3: TGTGCCATCAGTGAGTCGAAGAGTTTGACCGGGGAGCTGTTTTTT. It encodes CAISESKSLTGELFF.